This entry lists 14 T cell receptor beta chains sequenced from one sample in a study of blood T cell repertoires in COVID-19. Clones were sequenced by immunoSEQ multiplex PCR, and TCRdb holds only the in-frame ones, with some missing. The sample has around 300,000 clones, 88% seen once. The specimen was PBMCs or T cells enriched from blood (not recorded which). The receptors were sampled from a woman in her fifties or sixties in a cohort exposed to, infected with or recovered from COVID-19 (not recorded which).

This clone was seen a handful of times. The chain combines TRBV5-1 with TRBJ1-1, with no clear D. The germline gives CDR1 SGHRS, CDR2 YFSETQ. The CDR3 is made up of 15 amino acids. Trimming cost V 0 bases and J 4 bases, with 13 bases left between them. The CDR3 here is CASSLERGWGTEAFF. The CDR3 nucleotides read TGCGCCAGCAGCTTGGAGCGAGGGTGGGGCACTGAAGCTTTCTTT.

J is TRBJ1-2 and V is TRBV19, with 8 bases that match TRBD1. The junction had 14 bases not matched to a gene; V was cut back by 6 bases and J by 5 bases. The CDR3 covers 16 residues. Germline V gene sequence: CDR1 LNHDA, CDR2 SQIVND (reference sequence). CDR3 bases: TGTGCCAGTAGCTCAACCTCCGGGACAGGAAAGTATGGCTACACCTTC. Encoded protein: CASSSTSGTGKYGYTF. The full variable domain, completed using reference TRBV19 and TRBJ1-2, is DGGITQSPKYLFRKEGQNVTLSCEQNLNHDAMYWYRQDPGQGLRLIYYSQIVNDFQKGDIAEGYSVSREKKESFPLTVTSAQKNPTAFYLCASSSTSGTGKYGYTFGSGTRLTVV.

This clone was seen only once. The V and J genes are TRBV6-5 and TRBJ1-5, with D perhaps TRBD1 (6 bases). Germline CDR1 is MNHEY and CDR2 is SVGAGI. With 4 bases removed from V and 1 base from J, the gap between germline ends came to 11 bases. The CDR3 contains 15 residues. CDR3 region: CASSSRGASNQPQHF. In DNA form, the CDR3 reads TGTGCCAGCAGTTCCCGGGGGGCAAGCAATCAGCCCCAGCATTTT.

The CDR3 DNA is TGTGCCAGCAGCGACCAGGGCATAAACACAGATACGCAGTATTTT. Translated, it gives CASSDQGINTDTQYF. The gene calls are TRBV7-2 and TRBJ2-3; a possible D gene is TRBD1 (5 bases). CDR1 and CDR2 (germline): SGHTA, FQGNSA. The CDR3 contains 15 residues. V shed 5 bases and J shed 2 bases, with 14 bases lying between them.

The chain is built from TRBV9 and TRBJ1-4; TRBD1 matches 7 bases. The trim removed 3 bases at V and 0 bases at J, leaving 8 bases unmatched. Germline V gene lookup returns CDR1 SGDLS and CDR2 YYNGEE. The CDR3 length is 17 residues. The CDR3 coding sequence is TGTGCCAGCAGCGGAGGGGGCGTCACTTCAACTAATGAAAAACTGTTTTTT. It is translated as CASSGGGVTSTNEKLFF.

This chain joins TRBV10-3 and TRBJ2-3, with D perhaps TRBD2 (5 bases). Germline V gene data show CDR1 as ENHRY and CDR2 as SYGVKD. This CDR3 spans 15 amino acids. Deletions cut 8 bases from V and 8 bases from J, with 23 bases between. The CDR3: CAIASSTRVEGTQYF. The CDR3 DNA is TGTGCCATCGCCTCCTCGACCCGGGTAGAGGGTACGCAGTATTTT.

The rearrangement links TRBV28 to TRBJ2-7; D perhaps matches TRBD2 (6 bases). Per the germline V gene, CDR1 is MDHEN and CDR2 is SYDVKM. The V and J ends lost 7 bases and 0 bases respectively, with 10 bases between them. This CDR3 has 13 residues. The CDR3 reads CASIPSVSYEQYF. Here the CDR3 DNA reads TGTGCCAGCATCCCTAGCGTCTCCTACGAGCAGTACTTC.

V gene TRBV28 combines with J gene TRBJ2-6, with 7 bases fitting TRBD2. There are 19 residues in the CDR3. J gave up 2 bases and V 6 bases, and 16 bases lay outside the gene matches. Germline CDR1 reads MDHEN; CDR2 reads SYDVKM. CDR3 DNA sequence: TGTGCCAGCAGCCATTGGGGAGGGAGAGGGGCCCCTGGGGCCAACGTCCTGACTTTC. Protein sequence: CASSHWGGRGAPGANVLTF.

The V call is TRBV4-1, the J call TRBJ2-2, with 10 bases identical to TRBD1. V shed 4 bases and J 4 bases; nucleotides not matched to a gene: 6. The germline gives CDR1 MGHRA, CDR2 YSYEKL. This CDR3 has 16 amino acids. CDR3 bases: TGCGCCAGCAGCCGCACAGACAGGGGGCCCACCGGGGAGCTGTTTTTT. Its translation is CASSRTDRGPTGELFF.

The V and J genes are TRBV4-1 and TRBJ2-3, with no clear D. Between the trimmed V and J ends, which lost 2 bases and 7 bases, there was a span of 16 bases. This CDR3 has 15 amino acids. CDR1 and CDR2 (germline): MGHRA, YSYEKL. The CDR3 DNA is TGCGCCAGCAGCCAACCCCGTACCCAACTCTATACGCAGTATTTT. Amino acid sequence: CASSQPRTQLYTQYF.

This chain uses TRBV9 with TRBJ1-2; TRBD1 aligns across 8 bases. In germline, CDR1 is SGDLS, CDR2 YYNGEE. V was clipped by 0 bases and J by 7 bases; unmatched bases: 5. The CDR3 consists of 14 residues. The DNA for the CDR3 is TGTGCCAGCAGCGTAGCGACAGGGGTGGGTGGCTACACCTTC. This sequence encodes CASSVATGVGGYTF.

This chain uses TRBV5-4 with TRBJ2-7; D unclear. CDR1 is SGHNT, CDR2 YYREEE, per germline (reference sequence). This CDR3 comprises 13 residues. The ends were cut back, 7 bases at V and 1 base at J, with 12 bases in the middle. The CDR3 DNA reads as TGTGCCAGCCGCCCTGACAATTCCTACGAGCAGTACTTC. Amino acids: CASRPDNSYEQYF.

The chain links TRBV28 to TRBJ1-5; D gene uncertain. Germline V gene sequence: CDR1 MDHEN, CDR2 SYDVKM. The CDR3 loop spans 14 amino acids. Trimming shortened V by 4 bases and J by 4 bases, and 11 bases separated the two germline ends. CDR3 sequence (DNA): TGTGCCAGCAGTTCCCCAGCGGATAATCAGCCCCAGCATTTT. It encodes CASSSPADNQPQHF.

V usage is TRBV6-5 and J usage is TRBJ2-7, with D possibly matching TRBD1 (6 bases). The CDR3 sequence is 13 residues long. Trimming left V 8 bases short and J 0 bases short, with 11 bases between. Germline CDR1 reads MNHEY; CDR2 reads SVGAGI. The CDR3 is CASLTGHSYEQYF. The CDR3 bases are TGTGCCAGCTTAACAGGGCACTCCTACGAGCAGTACTTC.